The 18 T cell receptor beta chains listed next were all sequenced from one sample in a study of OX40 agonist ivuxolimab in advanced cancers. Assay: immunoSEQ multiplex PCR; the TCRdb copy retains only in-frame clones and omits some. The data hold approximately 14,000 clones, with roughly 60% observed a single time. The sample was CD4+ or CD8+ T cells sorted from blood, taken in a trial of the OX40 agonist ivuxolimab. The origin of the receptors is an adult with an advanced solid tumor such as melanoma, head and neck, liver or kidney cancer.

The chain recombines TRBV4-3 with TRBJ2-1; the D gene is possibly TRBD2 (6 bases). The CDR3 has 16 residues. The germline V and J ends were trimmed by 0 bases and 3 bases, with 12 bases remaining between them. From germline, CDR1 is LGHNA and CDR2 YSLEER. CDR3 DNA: TGCGCCAGCAGCCAAGATCGGGCGGGGAGCTACAATGAGCAGTTCTTC. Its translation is CASSQDRAGSYNEQFF.

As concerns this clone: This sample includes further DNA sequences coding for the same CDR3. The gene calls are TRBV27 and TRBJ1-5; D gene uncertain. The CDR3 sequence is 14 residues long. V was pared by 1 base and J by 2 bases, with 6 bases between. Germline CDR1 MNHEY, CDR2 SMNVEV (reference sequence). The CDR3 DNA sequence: TGTGCCAGCAGTTTATATGGGGGCAATCAGCCCCAGCATTTT. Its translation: CASSLYGGNQPQHF.

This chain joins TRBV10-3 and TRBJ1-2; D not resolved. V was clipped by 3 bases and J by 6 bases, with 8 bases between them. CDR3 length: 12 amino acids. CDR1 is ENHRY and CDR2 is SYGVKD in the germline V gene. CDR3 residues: CAISERVDGYTF. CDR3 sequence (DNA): TGTGCCATCAGTGAAAGGGTAGATGGCTACACCTTC.

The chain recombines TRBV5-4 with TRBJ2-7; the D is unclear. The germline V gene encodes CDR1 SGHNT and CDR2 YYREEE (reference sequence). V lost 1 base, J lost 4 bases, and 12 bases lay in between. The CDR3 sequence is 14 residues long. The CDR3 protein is CASSLRTAAYEQYF. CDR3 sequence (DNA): TGTGCCAGCAGCTTGAGGACCGCCGCTTACGAGCAGTACTTC.

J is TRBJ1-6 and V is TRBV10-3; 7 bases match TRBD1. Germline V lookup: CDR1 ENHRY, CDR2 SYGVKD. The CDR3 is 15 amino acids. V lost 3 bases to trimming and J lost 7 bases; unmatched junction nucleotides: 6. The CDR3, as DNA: TGTGCCATCAGTGATGTCAGGGGGGACAATTCACCCCTCCACTTT. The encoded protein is CAISDVRGDNSPLHF.

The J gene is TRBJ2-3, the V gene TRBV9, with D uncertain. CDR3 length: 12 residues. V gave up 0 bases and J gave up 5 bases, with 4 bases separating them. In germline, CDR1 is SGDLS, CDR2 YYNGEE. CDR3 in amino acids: CASSVGGDTQYF. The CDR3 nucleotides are TGTGCCAGCAGCGTAGGAGGAGATACGCAGTATTTT.

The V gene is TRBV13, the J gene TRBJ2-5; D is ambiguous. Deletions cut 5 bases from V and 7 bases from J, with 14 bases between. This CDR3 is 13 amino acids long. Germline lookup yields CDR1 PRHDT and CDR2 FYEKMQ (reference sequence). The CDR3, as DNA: TGTGCCAGCAGCGCATCCCGAATGGGGACCCAGTACTTC. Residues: CASSASRMGTQYF.

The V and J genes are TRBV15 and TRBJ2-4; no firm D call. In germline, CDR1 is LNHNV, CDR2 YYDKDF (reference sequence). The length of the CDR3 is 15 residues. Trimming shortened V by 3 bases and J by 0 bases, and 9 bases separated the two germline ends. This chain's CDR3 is CATSRPTVAKNIQYF. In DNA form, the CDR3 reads TGTGCCACCAGCAGGCCAACAGTAGCCAAAAACATTCAGTACTTC. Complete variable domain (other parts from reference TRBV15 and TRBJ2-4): DAMVIQNPRYQVTQFGKPVTLSCSQTLNHNVMYWYQQKSSQAPKLLFHYYDKDFNNEADTPDNFQSRRPNTSFCFLDIRSPGLGDTAMYLCATSRPTVAKNIQYFGAGTRLSVL.

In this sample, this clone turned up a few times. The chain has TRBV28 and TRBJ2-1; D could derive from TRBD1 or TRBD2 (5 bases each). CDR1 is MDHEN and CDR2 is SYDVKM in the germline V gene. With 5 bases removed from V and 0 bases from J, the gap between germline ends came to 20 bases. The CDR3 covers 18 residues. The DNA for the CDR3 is TGTGCCAGCAGTACCCGGGACGGTGCGGTTCTCTCCTACAATGAGCAGTTCTTC. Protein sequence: CASSTRDGAVLSYNEQFF.

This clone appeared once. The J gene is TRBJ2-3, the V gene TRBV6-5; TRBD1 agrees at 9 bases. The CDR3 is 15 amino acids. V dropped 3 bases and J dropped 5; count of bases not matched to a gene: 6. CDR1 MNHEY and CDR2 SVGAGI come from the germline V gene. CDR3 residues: CASSYTGGQQDTQYF. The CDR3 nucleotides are TGTGCCAGCAGTTATACAGGGGGCCAGCAAGATACGCAGTATTTT.

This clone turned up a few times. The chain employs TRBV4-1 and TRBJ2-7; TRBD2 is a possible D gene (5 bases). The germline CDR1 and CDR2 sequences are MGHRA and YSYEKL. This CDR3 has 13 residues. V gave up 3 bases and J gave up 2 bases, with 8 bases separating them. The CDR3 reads CASSQTRAYEQYF. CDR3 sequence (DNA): TGCGCCAGCAGCCAGACGAGGGCCTACGAGCAGTACTTC.

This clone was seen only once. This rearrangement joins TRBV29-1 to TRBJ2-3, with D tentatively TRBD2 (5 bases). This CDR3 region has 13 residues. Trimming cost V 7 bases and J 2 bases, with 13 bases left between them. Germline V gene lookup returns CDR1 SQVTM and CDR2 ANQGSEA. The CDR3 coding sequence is TGCAGCGCTTCTGAGGGAAACACAGATACGCAGTATTTT. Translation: CSASEGNTDTQYF.

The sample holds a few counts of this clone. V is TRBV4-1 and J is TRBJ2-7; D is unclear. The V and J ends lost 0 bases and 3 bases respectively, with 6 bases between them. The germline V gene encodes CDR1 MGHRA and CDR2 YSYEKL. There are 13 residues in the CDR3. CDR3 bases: TGCGCCAGCAGCCAAGATCGCGGCTACGAGCAGTACTTC. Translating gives CASSQDRGYEQYF.

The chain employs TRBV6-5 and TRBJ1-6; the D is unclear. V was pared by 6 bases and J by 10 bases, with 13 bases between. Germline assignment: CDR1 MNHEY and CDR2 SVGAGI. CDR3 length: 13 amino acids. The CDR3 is CASSLFFKSPLHF. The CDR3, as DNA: TGTGCCAGCAGCCTTTTTTTTAAGTCACCCCTCCACTTT.

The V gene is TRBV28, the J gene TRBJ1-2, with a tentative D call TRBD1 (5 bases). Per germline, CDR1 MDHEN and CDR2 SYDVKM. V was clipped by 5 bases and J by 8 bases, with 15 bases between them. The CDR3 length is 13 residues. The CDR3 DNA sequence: TGTGCCAGCAGTCCCGGGACCCACAGGGGCTACACCTTC. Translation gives CASSPGTHRGYTF.

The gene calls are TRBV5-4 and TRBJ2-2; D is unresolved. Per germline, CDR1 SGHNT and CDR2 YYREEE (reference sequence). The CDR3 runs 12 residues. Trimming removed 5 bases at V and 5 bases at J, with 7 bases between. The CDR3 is CASRPMTGELFF. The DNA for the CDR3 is TGTGCCAGCAGGCCTATGACCGGGGAGCTGTTTTTT. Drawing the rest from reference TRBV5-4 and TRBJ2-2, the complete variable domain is ETGVTQSPTHLIKTRGQQVTLRCSSQSGHNTVSWYQQALGQGPQFIFQYYREEENGRGNFPPRFSGLQFPNYSSELNVNALELDDSALYLCASRPMTGELFFGEGSRLTVL.

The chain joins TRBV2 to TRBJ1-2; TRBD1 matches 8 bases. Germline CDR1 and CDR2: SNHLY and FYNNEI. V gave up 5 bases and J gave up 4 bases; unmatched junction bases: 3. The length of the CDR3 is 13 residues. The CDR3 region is CASSLQGGYGYTF. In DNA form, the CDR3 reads TGTGCCAGCAGTCTACAGGGGGGCTATGGCTACACCTTC.

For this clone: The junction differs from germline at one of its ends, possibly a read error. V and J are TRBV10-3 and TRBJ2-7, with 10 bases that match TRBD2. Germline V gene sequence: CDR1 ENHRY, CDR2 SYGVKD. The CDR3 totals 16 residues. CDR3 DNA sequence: TGTGCCAGCAGTGAAGGGACTAGCGCTTATTTCTACGAGCAGTACTTC. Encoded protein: CASSEGTSAYFYEQYF.